Here is one T cell receptor beta chain with its context. What this receptor recognizes is not known. Nothing much larger sits one base from this clone, and base qualities are not available. The method behind the library was the immunoSEQ multiplex PCR assay. This immuneACCESS table, as held by TCRdb, lists in-frame sequences with V and J called but not all clones. Of the missing ones, under half trace to an unresolved V gene in checked studies; the others have no known cause. The sample data list roughly 74,000 clones, and around 94% of these were observed just once. The top ten constitute 4.5% to 5.5% of the sample. This sample stems from a study of control samples from healthy donors and cancer patients (dated by TCRdb to 2018 to 2020). The trim is 1 base for V and 0 bases for J, with a gap of 10 bases between the germline ends. In the germline V gene, CDR1 corresponds to SGHTA and CDR2 to FQGNSA. The CDR3 contains 16 residues, cysteine and phenylalanine counted. The read is trimmed to its CDR3 DNA, 48 bases read in frame from base 1.

The sample taken for sequencing was blood. This receptor was identified in a woman younger than 35 in good health. The chain joins TRBV7-2 to TRBJ2-1; there is no confident call for the D gene. At the DNA level, the sequence is TGTGCCAGCAGCTTAGTGAACTCCCCCTCCTACAATGAGCAGTTCTTC. This gives the protein CASSLVNSPSYNEQFF.